Many counts were recorded for the clone carrying this TCR beta chain. This sample is drawn from a study of T cells after yellow fever vaccination. Study context: Separation of EM, EMRA, CM and Tscm memory subsets by sorting relied on CD3, CD45RA, CCR7 and CD95. Low-cell-number fractions underwent preparation using SMART-Seq v4 Ultra Low Input. Study observations and caveats: Boosting was followed by the reappearance of most primary-vaccination clones (approximately 97% CD4, 85% to 90% CD8).

MiXCR was run by TCRdb on the 5' RACE reads, yielding one entry per CDR3 protein. This table has approximately 6,300 distinct CDR3 sequences, roughly 6% appearing once. This clonotype was obtained from a man younger than 35 who received the YFV17D yellow fever vaccine. The input for sequencing was PBMCs, either bulk or a sorted T-cell subset (CD4+, CD8+, memory, or dextramer-sorted; not recorded which), taken approximately 15 days after the first yellow fever vaccination.

The DNA of the CDR3 is TGTGCCAGCAGTATACAGGTTTTGAACACTGAAGCTTTCTTT. This gives the protein CASSIQVLNTEAFF. V usage is TRBV6-5 and J usage is TRBJ1-1, with a weak D call TRBD1 (5 bases). The V end lost 5 bases, the J end lost 0 bases, and 10 bases lay between the germline ends. This CDR3 is 14 amino acids long. From germline, CDR1 is MNHEY and CDR2 SVGAGI.